This TCR beta chain was captured by sequencing in a study of blood T cell repertoires in COVID-19. The protocol was immunoSEQ multiplex PCR, while the TCRdb copy is restricted to in-frame clones and leaves out a portion. Of roughly 160,000 clones detected, roughly nine tenths appear once; the ten largest clones hold around 24%. V was cut by 0 bases and J by 1 base, with 8 bases left in between. Germline-derived CDR1 and CDR2 are SGHDT and YYEEEE. This CDR3 has 14 amino acids. The sequence was collected from a man aged 55 to 70 with acute or convalescent COVID-19. Input material: peripheral blood. V gene TRBV5-6 combines with J gene TRBJ2-7; D not certain. The CDR3 DNA is TGTGCCAGCAGCTTGGGTCCCGGGTCCTACGAGCAGTACGTC. Amino acids: CASSLGPGSYEQYV.